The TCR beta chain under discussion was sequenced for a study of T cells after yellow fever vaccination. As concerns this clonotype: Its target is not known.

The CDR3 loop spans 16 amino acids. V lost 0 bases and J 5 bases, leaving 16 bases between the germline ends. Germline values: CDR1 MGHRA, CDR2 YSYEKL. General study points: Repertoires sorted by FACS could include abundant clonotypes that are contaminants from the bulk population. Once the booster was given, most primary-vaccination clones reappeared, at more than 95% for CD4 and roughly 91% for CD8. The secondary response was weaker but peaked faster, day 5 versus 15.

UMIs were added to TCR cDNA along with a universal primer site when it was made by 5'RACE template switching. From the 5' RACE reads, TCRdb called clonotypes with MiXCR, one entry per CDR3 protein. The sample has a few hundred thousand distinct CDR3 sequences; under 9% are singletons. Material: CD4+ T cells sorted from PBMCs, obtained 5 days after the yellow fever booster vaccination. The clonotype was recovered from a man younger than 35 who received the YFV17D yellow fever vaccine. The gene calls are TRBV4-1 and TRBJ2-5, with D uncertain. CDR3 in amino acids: CASSQDRAAGRETQYF. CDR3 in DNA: TGCGCCAGCAGCCAAGATAGGGCTGCCGGAAGGGAGACCCAGTACTTC.